One TCR beta chain is described in this entry. This sample stems from a study of shared clonotypes between healthy human individuals. At the level of the study: Donors had three CD4 naive, three CD4 memory, two CD8 naive and one CD8 memory plate apiece.

Measured with immunoSEQ multiplex PCR; TCRdb has only the in-frame clones, and not every one. This sample carries about 530,000 clones, 90% to 96% of them seen once, and the ten largest clones take about 0.064%. Sequenced: naive CD4+ T cells sorted from blood. The subset was: CD45RA+ positively selected. The receptor was derived from a woman aged 25 to 45 in good health.

The DNA of the CDR3 is TGTGCCAGCAGAGAGACAGGGGGGAACTATGGCTACACCTTC. It encodes CASRETGGNYGYTF. V gene TRBV2 combines with J gene TRBJ1-2, with 9 bases lining up with TRBD1. Germline V gene data show CDR1 as SNHLY and CDR2 as FYNNEI. The CDR3 runs 14 residues. V trimming: 6 bases; J trimming: 2 bases; junction bases outside the gene matches: 4.